Sequencing of this T cell receptor beta chain was carried out in a study of cytomegalovirus exposure and HLA in healthy donors. Study information: An earlier analysis identified under 130 million unique TCR beta sequences in some 170 million T cells. Genotyping showed 81% of approximately 430 donors falling in the Caucasian-associated ancestry cluster.

The CDR3 length is 15 residues. V lost 0 bases, J lost 1 base, and 2 bases stayed unmatched. CDR1 SGHRS and CDR2 YFSETQ come from the germline V gene. The PCR employed 60 Vbeta primers together with 13 Jbeta primers. Clones were sequenced by immunoSEQ multiplex PCR, and TCRdb holds only the in-frame ones, with some missing. The sample includes 150,000 to 200,000 clones, around 79% seen only once; the top ten take approximately 2.4%. The TCR comes from a woman between 40 and 50 years old in good health and CMV-seropositive. The J gene is TRBJ2-3, the V gene TRBV5-1; 7 positions agree with TRBD2. The sequencing input was PBMCs. CDR3 sequence (DNA): TGCGCCAGCAGCTTGGCTCTAGCGGGCACAGATACGCAGTATTTT. Amino acids: CASSLALAGTDTQYF.